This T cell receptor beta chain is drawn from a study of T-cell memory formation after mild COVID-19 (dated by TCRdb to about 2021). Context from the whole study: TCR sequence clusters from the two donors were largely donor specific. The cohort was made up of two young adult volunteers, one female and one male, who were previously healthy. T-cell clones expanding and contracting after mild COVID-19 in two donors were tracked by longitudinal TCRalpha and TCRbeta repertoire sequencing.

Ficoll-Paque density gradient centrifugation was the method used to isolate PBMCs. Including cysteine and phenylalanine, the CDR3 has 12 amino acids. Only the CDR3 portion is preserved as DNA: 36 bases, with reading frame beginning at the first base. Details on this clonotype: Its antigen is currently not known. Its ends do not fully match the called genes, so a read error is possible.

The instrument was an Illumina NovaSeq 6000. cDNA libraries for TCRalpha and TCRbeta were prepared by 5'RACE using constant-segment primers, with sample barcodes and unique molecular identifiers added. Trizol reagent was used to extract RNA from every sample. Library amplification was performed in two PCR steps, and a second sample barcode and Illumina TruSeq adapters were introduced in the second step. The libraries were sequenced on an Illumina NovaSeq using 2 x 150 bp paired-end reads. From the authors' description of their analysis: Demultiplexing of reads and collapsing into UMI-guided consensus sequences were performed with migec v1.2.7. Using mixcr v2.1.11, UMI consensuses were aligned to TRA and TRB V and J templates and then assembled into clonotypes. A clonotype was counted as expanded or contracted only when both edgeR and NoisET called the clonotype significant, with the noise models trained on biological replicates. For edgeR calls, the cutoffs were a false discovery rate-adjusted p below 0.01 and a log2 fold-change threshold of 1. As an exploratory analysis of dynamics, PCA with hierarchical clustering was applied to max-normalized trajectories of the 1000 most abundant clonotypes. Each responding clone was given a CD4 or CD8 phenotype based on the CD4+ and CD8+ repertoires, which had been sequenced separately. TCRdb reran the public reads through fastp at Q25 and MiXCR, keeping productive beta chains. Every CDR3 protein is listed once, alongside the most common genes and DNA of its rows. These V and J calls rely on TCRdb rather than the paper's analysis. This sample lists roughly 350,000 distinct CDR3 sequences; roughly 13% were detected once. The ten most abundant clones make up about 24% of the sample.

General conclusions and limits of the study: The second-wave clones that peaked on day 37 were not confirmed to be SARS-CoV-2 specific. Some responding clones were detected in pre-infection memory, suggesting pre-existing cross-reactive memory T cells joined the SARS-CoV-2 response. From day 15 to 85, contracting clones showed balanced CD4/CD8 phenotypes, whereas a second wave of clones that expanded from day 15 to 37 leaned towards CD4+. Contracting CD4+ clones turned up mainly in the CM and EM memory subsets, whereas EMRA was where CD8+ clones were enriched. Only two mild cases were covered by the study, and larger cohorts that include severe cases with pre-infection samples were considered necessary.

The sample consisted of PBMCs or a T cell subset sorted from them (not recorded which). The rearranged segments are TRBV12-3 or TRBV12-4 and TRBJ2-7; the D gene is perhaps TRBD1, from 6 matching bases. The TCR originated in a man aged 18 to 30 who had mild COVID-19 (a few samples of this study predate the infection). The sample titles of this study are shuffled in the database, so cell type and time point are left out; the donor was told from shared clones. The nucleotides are TGTGCCAGCAGTTTAGGACAGGCCCAGGCGGAGTTC. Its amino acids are CASSLGQAQAEF.